This passage covers 23 T cell receptor beta chains from one sample sequenced in a study of memory CD4+ T cells and cytomegalovirus serostatus. Using immunoSEQ multiplex PCR, the repertoire was profiled, and TCRdb retains in-frame clones only, with some absent. The sample records approximately 47,000 clones, about 77% being singletons. Single viable CD3+CD4+CD8-CD45RO+ cells were sorted as the memory CD4+ T cells. The sample was memory CD4+ T cells from blood. The receptors were gathered from an adult in good health and CMV-seronegative.

The DNA of the CDR3 is TGTGCCATCAGTGAGTCTCGGGCAGGGAACTATGGCTACACCTTC. As protein: CAISESRAGNYGYTF. The rearrangement links TRBV10-3 to TRBJ1-2, with D maybe TRBD1 (5 bases). The length of the CDR3 is 15 residues. V lost 0 bases and J lost 2, with 10 bases in between. Germline-derived CDR1 and CDR2 are ENHRY and SYGVKD.

The chain uses TRBV10-2 and TRBJ2-5; TRBD2 matches 11 bases. The CDR3 sequence is 16 residues long. Germline assignment: CDR1 WSHSY and CDR2 SAAADI. The J segment lost 4 bases and the V segment lost 6 bases, leaving 10 bases of the junction unmatched. The CDR3 region has the DNA TGCGCCAGCAGGCCTAGCGGGAGGATGATGGGAGAGACCCAGTACTTC. It encodes CASRPSGRMMGETQYF.

The V and J genes are TRBV7-8 and TRBJ1-2; tentatively, D is TRBD1 (6 bases). From germline, CDR1 is SGHVS and CDR2 FQNEAQ. The CDR3 totals 17 residues. The germline V and J ends were trimmed by 5 bases and 0 bases, with 19 bases remaining between them. The CDR3 spells CASSAGWGRDSNYGYTF. DNA of the CDR3: TGTGCCAGCAGCGCCGGCTGGGGGCGGGACTCTAACTATGGCTACACCTTC. Full variable domain (outside the CDR3, taken from reference TRBV7-8 and TRBJ1-2): GAGVSQSPRYKVAKRGQDVALRCDPISGHVSLFWYQQALGQGPEFLTYFQNEAQLDKSGLPSDRFFAERPEGSVSTLKIQRTQQEDSAVYLCASSAGWGRDSNYGYTFGSGTRLTVV.

The rearrangement uses TRBV5-1 and TRBJ2-2, with 10 nucleotides matching TRBD2. CDR3 length equals 17 residues. Losses at the gene ends were 1 base for V and 6 bases for J; bases not matched to a gene: 9. Germline V CDR1 and CDR2: SGHRS, YFSETQ. Written as DNA, the CDR3 is TGCGCCAGCAGCTTGTCAGAGCGGGAGGGCCTCGCCGGGGAGCTGTTTTTT. As protein: CASSLSEREGLAGELFF. The variable domain in full, completed from reference TRBV5-1 and TRBJ2-2, reads KAGVTQTPRYLIKTRGQQVTLSCSPISGHRSVSWYQQTPGQGLQFLFEYFSETQRNKGNFPGRFSGRQFSNSRSEMNVSTLELGDSALYLCASSLSEREGLAGELFFGEGSRLTVL.

This chain connects TRBV4-1 to TRBJ1-2; D might be TRBD1 (6 bases). The CDR3 runs 15 residues. Germline loops: CDR1 MGHRA, CDR2 YSYEKL. The ends were cut back, 1 base at V and 2 bases at J, with 11 bases in the middle. Here the CDR3 DNA reads TGCGCCAGCAGCCAAGCCGACAGGCTGAACTATGGCTACACCTTC. It codes for CASSQADRLNYGYTF.

The V call is TRBV7-9, the J call TRBJ2-3, with 7 bases that match TRBD2. Germline assignment: CDR1 SEHNR and CDR2 FQNEAQ (reference sequence). J was trimmed by 0 bases and V by 4 bases; bases with no gene match: 7. The CDR3 runs to 16 residues. The CDR3 loop reads CASSSWSSGSTDTQYF. As DNA, the CDR3 is TGTGCCAGCAGCTCTTGGTCTAGCGGCAGCACAGATACGCAGTATTTT.

The chain employs TRBV21-1 and TRBJ1-1. TRBV21-1 is reported as a pseudogene. The CDR3 covers 12 residues. The CDR3 DNA reads as TGTGCCAGCCAACCCCCCTGGACTGAAGCTTTCTTT. Its translation is CASQPPWTEAFF.

The chain recombines TRBV7-9 with TRBJ2-3; D ambiguous. Trimming took 3 bases from V and 2 from J, leaving 9 bases between them. CDR1 SEHNR and CDR2 FQNEAQ come from the germline V gene (reference sequence). The CDR3 totals 14 residues. Written as DNA, the CDR3 is TGTGCCAGCAGCTTGTCTCAGGCCACAGATACGCAGTATTTT. The encoded protein is CASSLSQATDTQYF.

The CDR3 region has the DNA TGCGCCAGCAGCCAAGGCGACGGAATTAATGAAAAACTGTTTTTT. Translating it yields CASSQGDGINEKLFF. J is TRBJ1-4 and V is TRBV4-1; the D is unclear. This CDR3 is built from 15 residues. CDR1 is MGHRA, CDR2 YSYEKL, per germline. The V end lost 1 base, the J end lost 4 bases, and 10 bases lay between the germline ends.

V gene TRBV30 combines with J gene TRBJ2-5, with 13 bases lining up with TRBD2. V gave up 4 bases and J gave up 1 base; unmatched junction bases: 6. CDR1 and CDR2 (germline): GTSNPN, SVGIG (reference sequence). The length of the CDR3 is 16 residues. CDR3 sequence reads: CAWTQTSGGLQETQYF. The CDR3 bases are TGTGCCTGGACTCAGACTAGCGGGGGGCTCCAAGAGACCCAGTACTTC.

The V gene is TRBV7-2, the J gene TRBJ1-6, with TRBD1 matching 8 bases. With 1 base clipped from V and 15 bases from J, the junction kept 5 bases outside the gene matches. CDR3 size: 13 residues. Germline V gene sequence: CDR1 SGHTA, CDR2 FQGNSA. The chain's CDR3 is CASSLDAGGDLHF. The CDR3, as DNA: TGTGCCAGCAGCTTAGATGCAGGGGGCGACCTCCACTTT. Full variable domain (outside the CDR3, taken from reference TRBV7-2 and TRBJ1-6): GAGVSQSPSNKVTEKGKDVELRCDPISGHTALYWYRQSLGQGLEFLIYFQGNSAPDKSGLPSDRFSAERTGGSVSTLTIQRTQQEDSAVYLCASSLDAGGDLHFGNGTRLTVT.

V and J are TRBV28 and TRBJ1-5; TRBD1 agrees at 8 bases. In germline, CDR1 is MDHEN, CDR2 SYDVKM. The CDR3 loop spans 15 amino acids. V lost 6 bases and J lost 7; bases outside the gene matches: 11. As DNA, the CDR3 is TGTGCCAGCAGCCTTGGAACAGGGGGGAACCAGCCCCAGCATTTT. Its protein product is CASSLGTGGNQPQHF.

The chain couples TRBV27 to TRBJ2-3, with 16 bases matching TRBD2. J gave up 5 bases and V 5 bases, and 7 bases lay outside the gene matches. Germline V gives CDR1 MNHEY, CDR2 SMNVEV (reference sequence). CDR3 size: 17 residues. The CDR3 DNA reads as TGTGCCAGCAGTCGCCCCGGGACTAGCGGGAGGGGAGATACGCAGTATTTT. It is translated as CASSRPGTSGRGDTQYF.

The chain combines TRBV30 with TRBJ2-7; D uncertain. Per the germline V gene, CDR1 is GTSNPN and CDR2 is SVGIG (reference sequence). The germline V and J ends were trimmed by 1 base and 0 bases, with 10 bases remaining between them. The CDR3 extends over 14 amino acids. CDR3 amino acids: CAWSGGSYSYEQYF. The CDR3 DNA follows: TGTGCCTGGAGTGGAGGTTCTTACTCCTACGAGCAGTACTTC.

This chain links TRBV6-5 with TRBJ1-2; the D is unclear. Trimming pared 6 bases from V and 6 bases from J, leaving 14 bases between. Germline V gene sequence: CDR1 MNHEY, CDR2 SVGAGI. This CDR3 region has 13 residues. CDR3 bases: TGTGCCAGCAGGCCCCCAGAGATAAATGGCTACACCTTC. Translating gives CASRPPEINGYTF.

V gene TRBV7-2 combines with J gene TRBJ1-5; D is perhaps TRBD1 (6 bases). The V gene lost 5 bases and the J gene lost 2 bases, with 7 bases spanning the gap. Germline CDR1 and CDR2: SGHTA and FQGNSA. The CDR3 covers 13 residues. CDR3 sequence (DNA): TGTGCCAGCAGCCCAGGGGGCAATCAGCCCCAGCATTTT. It translates to CASSPGGNQPQHF.

The chain has TRBV6-5 and TRBJ2-3; 8 positions agree with TRBD2. The CDR3 is 15 amino acids. Germline CDR1 reads MNHEY; CDR2 reads SVGAGI. V trimming: 8 bases; J trimming: 4 bases; junction bases outside the gene matches: 11. CDR3 sequence (DNA): TGTGCCAGCTGCCGGACTAGCCAAACCCCAGATACGCAGTATTTT. This codes for CASCRTSQTPDTQYF.

The chain recombines TRBV4-1 with TRBJ1-2; 7 bases align to TRBD1. CDR1 and CDR2 from the germline V gene are MGHRA and YSYEKL. V lost 3 bases, J lost 4 bases, and 5 bases stayed unmatched. The CDR3 covers 14 residues. Here the CDR3 DNA reads TGCGCCAGCAGCCAGGACAGGCTCAGCTATGGCTACACCTTC. Translating gives CASSQDRLSYGYTF.

The chain links TRBV28 to TRBJ2-3; D remains ambiguous. CDR1 is MDHEN, CDR2 SYDVKM, per germline. V lost 5 bases and J 9 bases, leaving 12 bases between the germline ends. CDR3 length equals 12 residues. CDR3: CASSPTAATQYF. CDR3 DNA: TGTGCCAGCAGTCCCACAGCCGCAACGCAGTATTTT. The whole variable domain, remainder taken from reference TRBV28 and TRBJ2-3, is DVKVTQSSRYLVKRTGEKVFLECVQDMDHENMFWYRQDPGLGLRLIYFSYDVKMKEKGDIPEGYSVSREKKERFSLILESASTNQTSMYLCASSPTAATQYFGPGTRLTVL.

The rearrangement uses TRBV14 and TRBJ2-7; TRBD2 matches at 12 bases. Germline V gene sequence: CDR1 SGHDN, CDR2 FVKESK. This CDR3 spans 15 amino acids. Germline trimming cut 4 bases from V and 2 bases from J; bases unmatched to any gene: 3. CDR3 nucleotide sequence: TGTGCCAGCAGCCGAGGACTAGCGGGGACCTACGAGCAGTACTTC. It translates to CASSRGLAGTYEQYF.

This clone came up a few times. Different DNA sequences within this sample yield the same CDR3. V usage is TRBV6-4 and J usage is TRBJ2-1; D is ambiguous. Germline V CDR1 and CDR2: MRHNA, SNTAGT. This CDR3 spans 12 amino acids. The V end lost 4 bases, the J end lost 6 bases, and 7 bases lay between the germline ends. The CDR3: CASSASGNEQFF. As DNA, the CDR3 is TGTGCCAGCAGTGCCAGTGGCAATGAGCAGTTCTTC.

V is TRBV7-6 and J is TRBJ2-6; D uncertain. CDR1 and CDR2 from the germline V gene are SGHVS and FNYEAQ. V lost 1 base and J 12 bases, leaving 13 bases between the germline ends. The CDR3 covers 14 residues. Here the CDR3 DNA reads TGTGCCAGCAGCTTAGACACCGGCCAGAGCGTCCTGACTTTC. It translates to CASSLDTGQSVLTF.

By share, this clone counts as medium-sized. V usage is TRBV11-2 and J usage is TRBJ1-1; 7 bases align to TRBD1. There are 13 residues in the CDR3. Trimming removed 5 bases from V and 3 bases from J; junction bases left unmatched: 3. Germline V lookup: CDR1 SGHAT, CDR2 FQNNGV. The DNA of the CDR3 is TGTGCCAGCAGCCACGGACAGGACACTGAAGCTTTCTTT. It encodes CASSHGQDTEAFF.